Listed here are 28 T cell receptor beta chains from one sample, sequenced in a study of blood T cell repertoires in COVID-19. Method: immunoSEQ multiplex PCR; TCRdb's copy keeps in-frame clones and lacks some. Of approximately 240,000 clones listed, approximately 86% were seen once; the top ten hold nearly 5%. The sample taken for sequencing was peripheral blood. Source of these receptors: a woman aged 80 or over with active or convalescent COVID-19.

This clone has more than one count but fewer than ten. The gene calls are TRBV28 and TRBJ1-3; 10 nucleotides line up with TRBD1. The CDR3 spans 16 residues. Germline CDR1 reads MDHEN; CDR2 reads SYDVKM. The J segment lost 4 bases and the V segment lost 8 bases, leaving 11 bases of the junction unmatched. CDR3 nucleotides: TGTGCCAGCTCCGCCCCCTCGGGACAGGGGGGAAACACCATATATTTT. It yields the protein CASSAPSGQGGNTIYF. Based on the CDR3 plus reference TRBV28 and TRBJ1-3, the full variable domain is DVKVTQSSRYLVKRTGEKVFLECVQDMDHENMFWYRQDPGLGLRLIYFSYDVKMKEKGDIPEGYSVSREKKERFSLILESASTNQTSMYLCASSAPSGQGGNTIYFGEGSWLTVV.

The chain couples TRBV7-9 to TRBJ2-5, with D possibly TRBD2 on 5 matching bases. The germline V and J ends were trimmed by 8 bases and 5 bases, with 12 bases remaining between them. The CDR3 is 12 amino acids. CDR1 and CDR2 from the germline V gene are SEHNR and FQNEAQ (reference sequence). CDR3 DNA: TGTGCCAGCGCGAGGGCCTCCGAGACCCAGTACTTC. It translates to CASARASETQYF.

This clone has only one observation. The DNA for the CDR3 is TGTGCCAGCAGTACATGGTCCCGGGGAGCTGGAGGCGAGCAGTACTTC. This codes for CASSTWSRGAGGEQYF. V gene TRBV6-2 or TRBV6-3 combines with J gene TRBJ2-7; weak D call: TRBD2 (5 bases). The V gene's germline CDR1 is MNHEY and CDR2 SVGEGT. V dropped 5 bases and J dropped 6 bases, with 23 bases sitting between them. The CDR3 consists of 16 residues.

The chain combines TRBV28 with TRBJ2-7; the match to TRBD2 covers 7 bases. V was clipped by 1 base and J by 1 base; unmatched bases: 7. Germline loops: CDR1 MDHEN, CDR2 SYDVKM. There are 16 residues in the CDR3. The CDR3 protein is CASSLFNPGGSYEQYF. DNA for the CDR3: TGTGCCAGCAGTTTATTTAACCCCGGGGGGTCCTACGAGCAGTACTTC.

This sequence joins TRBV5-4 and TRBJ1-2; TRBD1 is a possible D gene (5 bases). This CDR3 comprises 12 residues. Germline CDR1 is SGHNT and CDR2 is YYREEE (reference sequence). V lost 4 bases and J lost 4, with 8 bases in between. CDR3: CASSPDSYGYTF. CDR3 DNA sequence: TGTGCCAGCAGCCCCGACAGCTATGGCTACACCTTC.

The CDR3 loop reads CASSPRTGYTWYF. The CDR3 coding sequence is TGTGCCAGTAGTCCAAGGACAGGTTATACGTGGTATTTT. The rearrangement uses TRBV19 and TRBJ2-3, with 7 bases aligning to TRBD1. CDR3 length: 13 residues. V gave up 5 bases and J gave up 14 bases; unmatched junction bases: 13. The V gene's germline CDR1 is LNHDA and CDR2 SQIVND (reference sequence).

The CDR3 DNA sequence: TGTGCCAGCAGCCGCGGAGGACCGGTCACTGAAGCTTTCTTT. Amino acid sequence: CASSRGGPVTEAFF. The rearrangement links TRBV7-2 to TRBJ1-1; D gene unclear. This CDR3 contains 14 residues. V dropped 5 bases and J dropped 4 bases, with 14 bases sitting between them. Per the germline V gene, CDR1 is SGHTA and CDR2 is FQGNSA. The full variable domain, with the rest looked up from reference TRBV7-2 and TRBJ1-1, is GAGVSQSPSNKVTEKGKDVELRCDPISGHTALYWYRQSLGQGLEFLIYFQGNSAPDKSGLPSDRFSAERTGGSVSTLTIQRTQQEDSAVYLCASSRGGPVTEAFFGQGTRLTVV.

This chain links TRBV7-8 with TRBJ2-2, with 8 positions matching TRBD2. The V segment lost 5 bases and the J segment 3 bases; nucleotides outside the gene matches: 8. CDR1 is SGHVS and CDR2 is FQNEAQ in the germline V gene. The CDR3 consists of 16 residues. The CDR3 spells CASSPPGGDDTGELFF. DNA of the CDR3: TGTGCCAGCAGCCCCCCGGGGGGGGACGACACCGGGGAGCTGTTTTTT.

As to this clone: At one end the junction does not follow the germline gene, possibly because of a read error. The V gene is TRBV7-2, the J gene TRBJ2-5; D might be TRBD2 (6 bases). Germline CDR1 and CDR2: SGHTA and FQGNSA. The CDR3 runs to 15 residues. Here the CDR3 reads CASSSQAGPQGTQYF. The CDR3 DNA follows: TGTGCCAGCTCCTCGCAGGCGGGACCCCAAGGGACCCAGTACTTC.

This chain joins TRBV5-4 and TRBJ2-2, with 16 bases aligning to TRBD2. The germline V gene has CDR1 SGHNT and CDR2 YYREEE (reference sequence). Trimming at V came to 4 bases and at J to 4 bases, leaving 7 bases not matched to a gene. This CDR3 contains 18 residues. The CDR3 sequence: CASSPGTSGGGVTGELFF. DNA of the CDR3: TGTGCCAGCAGCCCAGGGACTAGCGGGGGGGGCGTCACCGGGGAGCTGTTTTTT.

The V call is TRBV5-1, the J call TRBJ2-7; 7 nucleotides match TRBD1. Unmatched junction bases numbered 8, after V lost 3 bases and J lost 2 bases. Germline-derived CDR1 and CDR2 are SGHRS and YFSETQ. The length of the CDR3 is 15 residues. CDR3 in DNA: TGCGCCAGCAGCTACACAGGGGACCAAACCTACGAGCAGTACTTC. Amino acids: CASSYTGDQTYEQYF.

CDR3 amino acids: CASSLGTSAGNEQFF. DNA of the CDR3: TGTGCCAGCAGCTTAGGGACTAGCGCCGGCAATGAGCAGTTCTTC. V usage is TRBV7-9 and J usage is TRBJ2-1; 9 bases are shared with TRBD2. CDR3 length equals 15 residues. J lost 6 bases, V lost 1 base, and 4 bases had no gene match. The germline gives CDR1 SEHNR, CDR2 FQNEAQ (reference sequence).

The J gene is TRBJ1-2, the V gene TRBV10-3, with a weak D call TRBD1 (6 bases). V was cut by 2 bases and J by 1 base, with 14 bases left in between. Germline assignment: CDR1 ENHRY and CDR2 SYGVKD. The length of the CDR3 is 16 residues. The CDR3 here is CAISERGTTRNYGYTF. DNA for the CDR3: TGTGCCATCAGTGAGAGGGGGACCACACGTAACTATGGCTACACCTTC.

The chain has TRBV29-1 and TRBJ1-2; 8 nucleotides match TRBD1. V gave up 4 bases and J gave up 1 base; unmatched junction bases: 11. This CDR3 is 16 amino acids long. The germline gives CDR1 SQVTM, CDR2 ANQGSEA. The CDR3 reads CSVVGQGARGNYGYTF. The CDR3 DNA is TGCAGCGTTGTTGGGCAGGGGGCGCGGGGTAACTATGGCTACACCTTC.

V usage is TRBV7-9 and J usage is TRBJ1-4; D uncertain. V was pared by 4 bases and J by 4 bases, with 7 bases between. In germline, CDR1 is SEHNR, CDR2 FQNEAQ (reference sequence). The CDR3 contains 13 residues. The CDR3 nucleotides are TGTGCCAGCAGCTCCGAGATTAATGAAAAACTGTTTTTT. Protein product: CASSSEINEKLFF.

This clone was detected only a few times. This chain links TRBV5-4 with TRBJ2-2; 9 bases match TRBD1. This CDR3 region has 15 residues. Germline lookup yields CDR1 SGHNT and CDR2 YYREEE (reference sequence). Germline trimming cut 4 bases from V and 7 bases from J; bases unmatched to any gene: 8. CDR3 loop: CASSMGQGRDGELFF. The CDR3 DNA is TGTGCCAGCAGCATGGGACAGGGACGCGACGGGGAGCTGTTTTTT. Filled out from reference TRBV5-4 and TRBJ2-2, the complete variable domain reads ETGVTQSPTHLIKTRGQQVTLRCSSQSGHNTVSWYQQALGQGPQFIFQYYREEENGRGNFPPRFSGLQFPNYSSELNVNALELDDSALYLCASSMGQGRDGELFFGEGSRLTVL.

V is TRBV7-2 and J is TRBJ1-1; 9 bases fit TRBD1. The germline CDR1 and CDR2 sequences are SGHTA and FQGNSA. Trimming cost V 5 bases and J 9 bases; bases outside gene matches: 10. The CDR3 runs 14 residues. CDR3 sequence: CASSQPTGGSQAFF. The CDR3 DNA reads TGTGCCAGCAGCCAACCGACAGGGGGTTCCCAAGCTTTCTTT.

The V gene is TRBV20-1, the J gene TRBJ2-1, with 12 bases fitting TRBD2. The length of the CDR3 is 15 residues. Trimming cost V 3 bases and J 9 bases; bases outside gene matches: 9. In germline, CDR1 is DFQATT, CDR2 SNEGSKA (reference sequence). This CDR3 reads CSASRASGGAREQFF. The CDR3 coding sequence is TGCAGTGCTAGTAGGGCTAGCGGGGGGGCGCGTGAGCAGTTCTTC.

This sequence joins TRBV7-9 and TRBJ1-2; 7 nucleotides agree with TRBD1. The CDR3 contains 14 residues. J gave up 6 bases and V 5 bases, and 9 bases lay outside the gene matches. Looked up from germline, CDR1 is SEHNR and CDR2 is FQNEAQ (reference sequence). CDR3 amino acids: CASSGQTGNHGYTF. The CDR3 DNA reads TGTGCCAGCAGCGGACAGACAGGGAACCATGGCTACACCTTC.

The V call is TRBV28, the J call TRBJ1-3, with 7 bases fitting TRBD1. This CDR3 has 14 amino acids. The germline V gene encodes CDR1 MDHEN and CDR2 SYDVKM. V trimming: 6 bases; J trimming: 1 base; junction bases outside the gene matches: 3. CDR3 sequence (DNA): TGTGCCAGCAGGACGACAGGGTCTGGAAACACCATATATTTT. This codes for CASRTTGSGNTIYF.

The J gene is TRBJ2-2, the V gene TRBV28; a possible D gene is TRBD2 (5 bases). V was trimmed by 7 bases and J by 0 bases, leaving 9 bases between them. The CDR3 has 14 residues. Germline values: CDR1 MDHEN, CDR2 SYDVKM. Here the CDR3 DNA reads TGTGCCAGCACCAAACTAGCGAACACCGGGGAGCTGTTTTTT. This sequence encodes CASTKLANTGELFF.

CDR3 sequence reads: CASSLSRDGYTF. Written as DNA, the CDR3 is TGTGCCAGCAGCTTAAGCCGGGATGGCTACACCTTC. The rearrangement uses TRBV13 and TRBJ1-2, with no clear D. Germline CDR1 PRHDT, CDR2 FYEKMQ (reference sequence). The CDR3 covers 12 residues. V gave up 2 bases and J gave up 6 bases, with 7 bases separating them.

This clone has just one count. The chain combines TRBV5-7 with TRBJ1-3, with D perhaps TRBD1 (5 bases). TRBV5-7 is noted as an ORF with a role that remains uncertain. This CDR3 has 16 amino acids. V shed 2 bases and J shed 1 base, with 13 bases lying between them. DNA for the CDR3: TGTGCCAGCAGCTTTGGCAGAACAGGATCTGGAAACACCATATATTTT. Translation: CASSFGRTGSGNTIYF.

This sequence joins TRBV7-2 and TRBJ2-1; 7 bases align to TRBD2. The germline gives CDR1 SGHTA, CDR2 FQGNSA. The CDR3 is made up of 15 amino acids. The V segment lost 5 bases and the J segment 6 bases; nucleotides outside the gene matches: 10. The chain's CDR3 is CASSLSGLVFNEQFF. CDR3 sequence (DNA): TGTGCCAGCAGCCTCTCCGGACTAGTGTTCAATGAGCAGTTCTTC.

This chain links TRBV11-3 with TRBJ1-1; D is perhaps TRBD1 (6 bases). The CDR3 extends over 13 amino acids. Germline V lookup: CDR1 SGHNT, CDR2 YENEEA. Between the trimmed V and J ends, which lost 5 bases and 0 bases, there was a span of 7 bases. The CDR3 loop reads CASSTGLNTEAFF. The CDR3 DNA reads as TGTGCCAGCAGCACAGGGCTGAACACTGAAGCTTTCTTT.

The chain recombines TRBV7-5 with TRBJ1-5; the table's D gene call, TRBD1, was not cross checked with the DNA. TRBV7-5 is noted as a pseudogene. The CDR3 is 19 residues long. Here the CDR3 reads CVRSLVVKAGPNFNQPQHF. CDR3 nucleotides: TGTGTCAGAAGCTTAGTAGTCAAGGCAGGGCCTAATTTCAATCAGCCCCAGCATTTT.

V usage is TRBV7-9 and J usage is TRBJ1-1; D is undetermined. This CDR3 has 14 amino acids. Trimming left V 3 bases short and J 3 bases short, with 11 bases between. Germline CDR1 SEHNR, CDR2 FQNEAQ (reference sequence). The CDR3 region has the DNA TGTGCCAGCAGCTTCTTAGGAGAGGACACTGAAGCTTTCTTT. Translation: CASSFLGEDTEAFF. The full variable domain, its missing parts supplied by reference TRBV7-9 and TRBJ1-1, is DTGVSQNPRHKITKRGQNVTFRCDPISEHNRLYWYRQTLGQGPEFLTYFQNEAQLEKSRLLSDRFSAERPKGSFSTLEIQRTEQGDSAMYLCASSFLGEDTEAFFGQGTRLTVV.

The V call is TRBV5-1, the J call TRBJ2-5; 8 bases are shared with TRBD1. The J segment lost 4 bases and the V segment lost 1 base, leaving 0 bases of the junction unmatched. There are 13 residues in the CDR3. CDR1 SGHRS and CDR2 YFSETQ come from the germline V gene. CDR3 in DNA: TGCGCCAGCAGCTTGACAGGGGGAGAGACCCAGTACTTC. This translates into CASSLTGGETQYF.